The 15 T cell receptor beta chains given below trace back to one sample, sequenced in a study of T cells in localized non-small cell lung cancer. Method: immunoSEQ multiplex PCR; TCRdb's copy keeps in-frame clones and lacks some. The repertoire holds about 77,000 clones, with approximately 90% as singletons. The source was peripheral blood, collected before any cancer treatment. The receptors originated from a woman aged 40-69 years with stage I squamous cell lung carcinoma.

The chain uses TRBV7-9 and TRBJ1-3; D is ambiguous. The CDR3 is 15 amino acids. The ends were cut back, 0 bases at V and 4 bases at J, with 10 bases in the middle. Germline V gene data show CDR1 as SEHNR and CDR2 as FQNEAQ (reference sequence). CDR3 residues: CASSLAGKLGNTIYF. The CDR3 DNA reads as TGTGCCAGCAGCTTAGCGGGGAAACTAGGAAACACCATATATTTT.

The chain couples TRBV7-3 to TRBJ2-1; D is ambiguous. Trimming stripped 5 bases from V and 13 bases from J, with 21 bases between. Germline CDR1 SGHTA, CDR2 FQGTGA. This CDR3 contains 14 residues. In DNA form, the CDR3 reads TGTGCCAGCAGCCCCGCCGCCATAGAACAAGCCCAGTTCTTC. Its protein is CASSPAAIEQAQFF.

The chain is built from TRBV6-5 and TRBJ1-4; 8 nucleotides agree with TRBD1. This CDR3 spans 15 amino acids. Germline lookup yields CDR1 MNHEY and CDR2 SVGAGI. J lost 7 bases, V lost 6 bases, and 10 bases had no gene match. The CDR3 DNA reads as TGTGCCAGCAGCCCCCACAGGGGGAGAGTTGAAAAACTGTTTTTT. Translating gives CASSPHRGRVEKLFF.

A word on this clone: This sample includes further DNA sequences coding for the same CDR3. The rearrangement joins TRBV5-6 to TRBJ2-5; 8 bases align to TRBD1. Germline V lookup: CDR1 SGHDT, CDR2 YYEEEE. The CDR3 contains 16 residues. The junction had 13 bases not matched to a gene; V was cut back by 4 bases and J by 5 bases. This CDR3 is CASSLPGRTGSETQYF. The CDR3 DNA follows: TGTGCCAGCAGCCTACCGGGGAGGACAGGGAGTGAGACCCAGTACTTC.

This clone was seen a single time. The chain uses TRBV19 and TRBJ1-6, with D perhaps TRBD1 (5 bases). Germline loops: CDR1 LNHDA, CDR2 SQIVND (reference sequence). The V and J ends lost 2 bases and 7 bases respectively, with 9 bases between them. CDR3 size: 14 residues. CDR3 region: CASSILQGNSPLHF. The CDR3 nucleotides are TGTGCCAGTAGTATACTCCAGGGCAATTCACCCCTCCACTTT.

The V call is TRBV7-6, the J call TRBJ1-1, with 8 bases aligning to TRBD1. Germline trimming cut 0 bases from V and 2 bases from J; bases unmatched to any gene: 5. The germline CDR1 and CDR2 sequences are SGHVS and FNYEAQ. The CDR3 spans 16 residues. The DNA of the CDR3 is TGTGCCAGCAGCTTAGCCCTAGGACAGGGTAACACTGAAGCTTTCTTT. Protein product: CASSLALGQGNTEAFF. Drawing the rest from reference TRBV7-6 and TRBJ1-1, the complete variable domain is GAGVSQSPRYKVTKRGQDVALRCDPISGHVSLYWYRQALGQGPEFLTYFNYEAQQDKSGLPNDRFSAERPEGSISTLTIQRTEQRDSAMYRCASSLALGQGNTEAFFGQGTRLTVV.

The chain uses TRBV9 and TRBJ2-3; D remains ambiguous. V shed 0 bases and J shed 8 bases, with 10 bases lying between them. Germline CDR1 and CDR2: SGDLS and YYNGEE. CDR3 length equals 13 residues. The CDR3 DNA reads TGTGCCAGCAGCGTAGACGGTTCGGGTACGCAGTATTTT. It is translated as CASSVDGSGTQYF.

The rearrangement uses TRBV2 and TRBJ2-5; no reliable D call. CDR1 is SNHLY, CDR2 FYNNEI, per germline. This CDR3 has 11 amino acids. V was trimmed by 4 bases and J by 1 base, leaving 1 base between them. The chain's CDR3 is CASSAQETQYF. CDR3 sequence (DNA): TGTGCCAGCAGTGCCCAAGAGACCCAGTACTTC.

The chain couples TRBV9 to TRBJ2-5; the match to TRBD1 covers 7 bases. V shed 0 bases and J 1 base; nucleotides not matched to a gene: 9. Germline V lookup: CDR1 SGDLS, CDR2 YYNGEE. This CDR3 comprises 17 residues. The CDR3 bases are TGTGCCAGCAGCGTAGCCGGGACAGCAAGATCCCAAGAGACCCAGTACTTC. This gives the protein CASSVAGTARSQETQYF.

The chain has TRBV19 and TRBJ1-5; a weak D match, TRBD1 (6 bases). Deletions cut 6 bases from V and 1 base from J, with 19 bases between. This CDR3 region has 17 residues. Germline CDR1 LNHDA, CDR2 SQIVND (reference sequence). Here the CDR3 reads CASRLFTGSTSNQPQHF. CDR3 DNA sequence: TGTGCCAGTAGATTATTCACAGGGTCAACCAGCAATCAGCCCCAGCATTTT.

V and J are TRBV29-1 and TRBJ2-6; D is unclear. This CDR3 comprises 14 residues. V lost 3 bases and J lost 2, with 8 bases in between. Looked up from germline, CDR1 is SQVTM and CDR2 is ANQGSEA. The CDR3 region is CSVEIAPGANVLTF. Written as DNA, the CDR3 is TGCAGCGTTGAGATAGCTCCTGGGGCCAACGTCCTGACTTTC.

The rearrangement links TRBV30 to TRBJ1-1; D uncertain. This CDR3 region has 11 residues. The V and J ends lost 0 bases and 7 bases respectively, with 6 bases between them. Germline loops: CDR1 GTSNPN, CDR2 SVGIG (reference sequence). The CDR3 sequence is CAWSVRDEAFF. CDR3 in DNA: TGTGCCTGGAGTGTGAGAGATGAAGCTTTCTTT.

The chain combines TRBV4-1 with TRBJ1-2; 11 bases match TRBD1. The junction had 14 bases not matched to a gene; V was cut back by 4 bases and J by 4 bases. Germline CDR1 is MGHRA and CDR2 is YSYEKL. CDR3 length: 18 residues. The CDR3 spells CASSPSLSGTGGAYGYTF. In DNA form, the CDR3 reads TGCGCCAGCAGCCCAAGCCTATCAGGGACAGGGGGGGCCTATGGCTACACCTTC.

The rearrangement uses TRBV12-5 and TRBJ2-2; TRBD1 matches 7 bases. V lost 4 bases, J lost 0 bases, and 8 bases stayed unmatched. This CDR3 is 17 amino acids long. The germline gives CDR1 LGHNT, CDR2 FRNRAP. CDR3 coding DNA: TGTGCTAGTGGTTGGACCTCGGGACAGTCGAACACCGGGGAGCTGTTTTTT. This translates into CASGWTSGQSNTGELFF. The entire variable domain, with the rest obtained from reference TRBV12-5 and TRBJ2-2, is as follows: DARVTQTPRHKVTEMGQEVTMRCQPILGHNTVFWYRQTMMQGLELLAYFRNRAPLDDSGMPKDRFSAEMPDATLATLKIQPSEPRDSAVYFCASGWTSGQSNTGELFFGEGSRLTVL.

The J gene is TRBJ1-5, the V gene TRBV25-1, with D hard to call. The CDR3 runs 17 residues. Trimming took off 1 base at V and 1 base at J, with 14 bases between the two ends. Germline V gives CDR1 MGHDK, CDR2 SYGVNS. The CDR3 DNA is TGTGCCAGCAGTGAATCGGGGAGGTCGGGGAGCAATCAGCCCCAGCATTTT. Translating it yields CASSESGRSGSNQPQHF.